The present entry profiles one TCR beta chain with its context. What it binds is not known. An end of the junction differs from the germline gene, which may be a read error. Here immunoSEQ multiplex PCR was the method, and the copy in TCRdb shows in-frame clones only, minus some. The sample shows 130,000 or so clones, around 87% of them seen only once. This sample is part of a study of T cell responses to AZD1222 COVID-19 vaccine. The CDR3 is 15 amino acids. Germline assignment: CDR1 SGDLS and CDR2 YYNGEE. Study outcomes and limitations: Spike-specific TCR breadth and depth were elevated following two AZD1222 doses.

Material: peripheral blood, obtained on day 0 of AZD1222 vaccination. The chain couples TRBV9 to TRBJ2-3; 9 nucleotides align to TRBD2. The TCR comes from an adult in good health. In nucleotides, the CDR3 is TGTGCCAGCAGCGTAGGGGGGACTAGCAAGGACGGATGGGCTTTT. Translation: CASSVGGTSKDGWAF.